Below, 29 T cell receptor beta chains from the same sample are listed, as sequenced in a study of beta chain features in type 1 diabetes. Findings and caveats of the study: All four CD4+ subsets from Type 1 diabetes patients carried moderately but significantly shorter TCRB CDR3s.

For these receptors, no antigen is known. Isolated RNA was reverse transcribed in full, so expressed TCRB transcripts were sequenced. TCRdb's copy holds only in-frame clones and misses some; the assay was immunoSEQ multiplex PCR. This sample has approximately 600,000 clones, with 9.5% to 15% found just once. The sequenced material came from naive CD4+ T cells from blood. The receptors were sampled from a man aged 30 to 39 with type 1 diabetes.

This clone came up a few times. The rearrangement uses TRBV27 and TRBJ1-1; 9 bases agree with TRBD1. V was pared by 3 bases and J by 4 bases, with 6 bases of the junction left unmatched. Germline V CDR1 and CDR2: MNHEY, SMNVEV (reference sequence). This CDR3 has 15 amino acids. CDR3 sequence reads: CASSLEQGARTEAFF. CDR3 nucleotide sequence: TGTGCCAGCAGTTTGGAACAGGGGGCGCGCACTGAAGCTTTCTTT.

The rearrangement uses TRBV9 and TRBJ2-3, with D maybe TRBD1 (6 bases). V was clipped by 2 bases and J by 2 bases, with 9 bases between them. Per the germline V gene, CDR1 is SGDLS and CDR2 is YYNGEE. The length of the CDR3 is 14 residues. The CDR3 bases are TGTGCCAGCAGCGTCTGGGACACCACAGATACGCAGTATTTT. It codes for CASSVWDTTDTQYF.

This chain connects TRBV4-1 to TRBJ1-5; D ambiguous. The germline V gene encodes CDR1 MGHRA and CDR2 YSYEKL. This CDR3 is 14 amino acids long. V was trimmed by 0 bases and J by 7 bases, leaving 10 bases between them. CDR3 in amino acids: CASSQEVSGQPQHF. In DNA, the CDR3 is TGCGCCAGCAGCCAAGAGGTCTCGGGACAGCCCCAGCATTTT.

In its sample, this clone was seen a few times. The V and J genes are TRBV19 and TRBJ2-7, with 9 bases lining up with TRBD1. Germline assignment: CDR1 LNHDA and CDR2 SQIVND (reference sequence). The J segment lost 2 bases and the V segment lost 6 bases, leaving 2 bases of the junction unmatched. This CDR3 contains 13 residues. Here the CDR3 DNA reads TGTGCCAGTAGCCGACAGGGGGCCTACGAGCAGTACTTC. Amino acid sequence: CASSRQGAYEQYF.

The rearrangement joins TRBV9 to TRBJ2-6; perhaps TRBD1 as D (5 bases). This CDR3 spans 15 amino acids. Germline CDR1 is SGDLS and CDR2 is YYNGEE. Trimming left V 3 bases short and J 2 bases short, with 9 bases between. Written as DNA, the CDR3 is TGTGCCAGCAGCGATGACAGTGCTGGGGCCAACGTCCTGACTTTC. Its protein is CASSDDSAGANVLTF.

This clone has only a few counts. The genes are TRBV4-3 and TRBJ1-1, with D perhaps TRBD1 (6 bases). The CDR3 length is 15 residues. Per the germline V gene, CDR1 is LGHNA and CDR2 is YSLEER. V was trimmed by 1 base and J by 10 bases, leaving 19 bases between them. The CDR3 spells CASSQASTGQDRAFF. CDR3 nucleotide sequence: TGCGCCAGCAGCCAAGCTAGCACAGGGCAGGATCGAGCTTTCTTT.

This clone has only a few counts. The V call is TRBV7-6, the J call TRBJ2-5; 7 bases match TRBD2. The trim removed 6 bases at V and 0 bases at J, leaving 7 bases unmatched. CDR1 is SGHVS and CDR2 is FNYEAQ in the germline V gene. This CDR3 contains 15 residues. The CDR3, as DNA: TGTGCCAGCAGGGAGACGGGACTAAACCAAGAGACCCAGTACTTC. This gives the protein CASRETGLNQETQYF.

The chain is built from TRBV30 and TRBJ1-5; D call uncertain. V was pared by 2 bases and J by 5 bases, with 13 bases between. Germline CDR1 GTSNPN, CDR2 SVGIG (reference sequence). The CDR3 length is 14 residues. The CDR3 sequence is CAWSSARLDQPQHF. The CDR3 nucleotides are TGTGCCTGGAGTTCGGCAAGGTTGGATCAGCCCCAGCATTTT.

Details on this clone: Additional DNA sequences in this sample encode the identical CDR3. The V and J genes are TRBV18 and TRBJ2-1; D possibly corresponds to TRBD1 (5 bases). The CDR3 spans 13 residues. Germline CDR1 is KGHSH and CDR2 is LQKENI. Trimming removed 0 bases from V and 6 bases from J, with 6 bases in between. This chain's CDR3 is CASSPPGANEQFF. The CDR3 nucleotides read TGTGCCAGCTCACCACCAGGGGCCAATGAGCAGTTCTTC. Using reference TRBV18 and TRBJ2-1 for the parts outside the CDR3, the full variable domain is NAGVMQNPRHLVRRRGQEARLRCSPMKGHSHVYWYRQLPEEGLKFMVYLQKENIIDESGMPKERFSAEFPKEGPSILRIQQVVRGDSAAYFCASSPPGANEQFFGPGTRLTVL.

The chain combines TRBV28 with TRBJ2-7, with 10 nucleotides matching TRBD1. V gave up 10 bases and J gave up 3 bases; unmatched junction bases: 6. Germline values: CDR1 MDHEN, CDR2 SYDVKM. This CDR3 is 13 amino acids long. CDR3 sequence reads: CATLGTGVYEQYF. For the CDR3, the DNA is TGTGCCACCCTCGGGACAGGGGTCTACGAGCAGTACTTC.

In this sample, this clone turned up a few times. The chain links TRBV29-1 to TRBJ2-5; D might be TRBD1 or TRBD2, each matching 6 bases. Trimming took 4 bases from V and 6 from J, leaving 12 bases between them. Germline V gene lookup returns CDR1 SQVTM and CDR2 ANQGSEA. This CDR3 contains 12 residues. Here the CDR3 DNA reads TGCAGCGTTGTTAGGGGGGTAAAGACCCAGTACTTC. Amino acid sequence: CSVVRGVKTQYF.

V and J are TRBV6-6 and TRBJ1-5; the match to TRBD1 covers 7 bases. The CDR3 is made up of 10 amino acids. The J segment lost 15 bases and the V segment lost 8 bases, leaving 7 bases of the junction unmatched. Germline V gene sequence: CDR1 MNHNY, CDR2 SVGAGI (reference sequence). The CDR3 DNA follows: TGTGCCAGCTCAACAGGGGTTTTGCATTTT. Its translation: CASSTGVLHF.

The gene calls are TRBV19 and TRBJ2-7; the match to TRBD1 covers 9 bases. CDR3 length: 13 residues. Germline V gene data show CDR1 as LNHDA and CDR2 as SQIVND (reference sequence). V lost 5 bases, J lost 5 bases, and 4 bases stayed unmatched. CDR3 nucleotide sequence: TGTGCCAGTAGTGCTACAGGGGGCGACGAGCAGTACTTC. Translated, it gives CASSATGGDEQYF.

This clone was seen a handful of times. V and J are TRBV13 and TRBJ2-3; TRBD2 might be the D (5 bases). The CDR3 is made up of 15 amino acids. Germline-derived CDR1 and CDR2 are PRHDT and FYEKMQ (reference sequence). Trimming took off 3 bases at V and 6 bases at J, with 16 bases between the two ends. The CDR3 spells CASSFYQNRGDTQYF. DNA for the CDR3: TGTGCCAGCAGCTTTTATCAGAATCGAGGGGATACGCAGTATTTT.

This chain links TRBV7-9 with TRBJ1-4; maybe TRBD1 (5 bases). V dropped 5 bases and J dropped 0 bases, with 13 bases sitting between them. Germline V gene data show CDR1 as SEHNR and CDR2 as FQNEAQ (reference sequence). This CDR3 comprises 16 residues. The CDR3 DNA reads TGTGCCAGCAGCCCCCAGGGAGTTGCAACTAATGAAAAACTGTTTTTT. Protein sequence: CASSPQGVATNEKLFF.

This clone has a handful of counts. The rearrangement uses TRBV27 and TRBJ1-5, with D possibly matching TRBD1 (6 bases). The CDR3 is 15 residues long. Per germline, CDR1 MNHEY and CDR2 SMNVEV (reference sequence). V lost 2 bases, J lost 6 bases, and 14 bases lay in between. This CDR3 is CASSLNRVSGQPQHF. The CDR3 DNA reads as TGTGCCAGCAGTTTAAACAGGGTATCTGGTCAGCCCCAGCATTTT.

In its sample, this clone was seen a few times. Its ends do not fully match the called genes, so a read error is possible. J is TRBJ2-1 and V is TRBV2; TRBD2 matches 7 bases. This CDR3 spans 13 amino acids. Germline CDR1 SNHLY, CDR2 FYNNEI. CDR3 amino acids: CASSEVQGGGNVF. CDR3 sequence (DNA): TGTGCCAGCAGTGAGGTCCAGGGCGGGGGTAACGTCTTC. Supplemented by reference TRBV2 and TRBJ2-1, the full variable domain reads EPEVTQTPSHQVTQMGQEVILRCVPISNHLYFYWYRQILGQKVEFLVSFYNNEISEKSEIFDDQFSVERPDGSNFTLKIRSTKLEDSAMYFCASSEVQGGGNVFGPGTRLTVL.

Only a few counts were recorded for this clone. The chain carries TRBV4-3 and TRBJ1-6; 11 bases are shared with TRBD1. Losses at the gene ends were 0 bases for V and 9 bases for J; bases not matched to a gene: 4. The germline V gene has CDR1 LGHNA and CDR2 YSLEER. The CDR3 totals 16 residues. CDR3 coding DNA: TGCGCCAGCAGCCAAGATTTCGGGACAGGGGGTTCACCCCTCCACTTT. This translates into CASSQDFGTGGSPLHF.

The table lists this clone with a few counts. This chain uses TRBV4-2 with TRBJ2-5; 7 bases map to TRBD2. The CDR3 consists of 13 residues. The germline V gene encodes CDR1 LGHNA and CDR2 YNFKEQ. V trimming: 1 base; J trimming: 5 bases; junction bases outside the gene matches: 1. The CDR3 coding sequence is TGTGCCAGCAGCCAAGTCGGGGGGGAGACCCAGTACTTC. The encoded protein is CASSQVGGETQYF.

This clone appeared a few times. The chain recombines TRBV6-1 with TRBJ1-3, with D possibly being TRBD1 (6 bases). V was cut by 4 bases and J by 3 bases, with 10 bases left in between. This CDR3 comprises 14 residues. Germline V gene sequence: CDR1 MNHNS, CDR2 SASEGT. Here the CDR3 DNA reads TGTGCCAGCAGTGTGAACAGGGTTGGAAACACCATATATTTT. It yields the protein CASSVNRVGNTIYF.

The chain has TRBV11-2 and TRBJ2-7, with D tentatively TRBD2 (5 bases). Germline CDR1 and CDR2: SGHAT and FQNNGV. The CDR3 covers 13 residues. V gave up 5 bases and J gave up 5 bases, with 13 bases separating them. The CDR3 loop reads CASSRGWGDEQYF. CDR3 bases: TGTGCCAGCAGCCGGGGTTGGGGTGACGAGCAGTACTTC.

This chain uses TRBV7-9 with TRBJ2-5; 10 positions agree with TRBD1. Losses at the gene ends were 4 bases for V and 5 bases for J; bases not matched to a gene: 7. This CDR3 spans 15 amino acids. CDR1 is SEHNR, CDR2 FQNEAQ, per germline (reference sequence). CDR3 bases: TGTGCCAGCAGCTCAGGACAGGGGGAGACGGAGACCCAGTACTTC. This codes for CASSSGQGETETQYF. The full variable domain, completed using reference TRBV7-9 and TRBJ2-5, is DTGVSQNPRHKITKRGQNVTFRCDPISEHNRLYWYRQTLGQGPEFLTYFQNEAQLEKSRLLSDRFSAERPKGSFSTLEIQRTEQGDSAMYLCASSSGQGETETQYFGPGTRLLVL.

The genes are TRBV7-2 and TRBJ1-5, with TRBD1 identical over 11 bases. The CDR3 contains 14 residues. Losses at the gene ends were 4 bases for V and 4 bases for J; bases not matched to a gene: 0. CDR1 is SGHTA, CDR2 FQGNSA, per germline. The CDR3 is CASSWDRGNQPQHF. The CDR3 DNA reads TGTGCCAGCAGCTGGGACAGGGGGAATCAGCCCCAGCATTTT.

CDR3 sequence reads: CASSQVSGTTYNEQFF. The CDR3 DNA reads TGCGCCAGCAGCCAAGTTTCCGGGACTACCTACAATGAGCAGTTCTTC. J is TRBJ2-1 and V is TRBV4-3; TRBD2 matches 7 bases. J gave up 2 bases and V 1 base, and 5 bases lay outside the gene matches. Looked up from germline, CDR1 is LGHNA and CDR2 is YSLEER. The CDR3 runs 16 residues.

This clone turned up a few times. The chain recombines TRBV5-1 with TRBJ2-7, with TRBD1 matching 7 bases. Germline values: CDR1 SGHRS, CDR2 YFSETQ. CDR3 length: 11 amino acids. Trimming at V came to 3 bases and at J to 11 bases, leaving 5 bases not matched to a gene. The CDR3 here is CASSSDRLKYF. The CDR3 bases are TGCGCCAGCAGCTCGGACAGGCTTAAGTACTTC.

This clone appeared a few times. The V gene is TRBV6-5, the J gene TRBJ1-1; D uncertain. The CDR3 sequence is 14 residues long. Germline V gene lookup returns CDR1 MNHEY and CDR2 SVGAGI. The V gene lost 0 bases and the J gene lost 0 bases, with 5 bases spanning the gap. The CDR3 DNA sequence: TGTGCCAGCAGTTACTCTCGTGTGAACACTGAAGCTTTCTTT. The encoded protein is CASSYSRVNTEAFF.

This chain links TRBV18 with TRBJ1-2; TRBD1 matches at 11 bases. In germline, CDR1 is KGHSH, CDR2 LQKENI. J gave up 8 bases and V 3 bases, and 5 bases lay outside the gene matches. This CDR3 has 14 amino acids. CDR3 loop: CASSPSRTGGGYTF. CDR3 in DNA: TGTGCCAGCTCACCGTCCCGGACAGGGGGCGGCTACACCTTC.

The V call is TRBV29-1, the J call TRBJ2-1, with 9 bases that match TRBD1. Germline V gives CDR1 SQVTM, CDR2 ANQGSEA. This CDR3 region has 14 residues. J gave up 8 bases and V 7 bases, and 12 bases lay outside the gene matches. CDR3 bases: TGCAGCGCCGATTCCCGGGACAGGGCCGATGAGCAGTTCTTC. This encodes CSADSRDRADEQFF.

This clone showed up just a few times. J is TRBJ2-6 and V is TRBV28, with D perhaps assigned TRBD1 or TRBD2 (5 bases each). This CDR3 has 16 residues. Trimming removed 6 bases from V and 1 base from J, with 13 bases in between. CDR1 and CDR2 from the germline V gene are MDHEN and SYDVKM. The CDR3 reads CASSPTWGSGANVLTF. The CDR3, as DNA: TGTGCCAGCAGCCCGACCTGGGGGTCTGGGGCCAACGTCCTGACTTTC.